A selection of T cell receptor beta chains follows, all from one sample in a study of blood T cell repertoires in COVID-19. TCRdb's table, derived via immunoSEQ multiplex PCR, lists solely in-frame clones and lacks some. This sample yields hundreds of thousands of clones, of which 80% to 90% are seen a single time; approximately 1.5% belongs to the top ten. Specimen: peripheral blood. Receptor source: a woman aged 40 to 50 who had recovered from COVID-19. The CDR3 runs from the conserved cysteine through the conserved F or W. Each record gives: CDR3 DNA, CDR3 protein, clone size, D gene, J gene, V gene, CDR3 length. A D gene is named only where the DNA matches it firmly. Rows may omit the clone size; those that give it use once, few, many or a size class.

cdr3_nt: TGTGCCAGCAGCCCGAAACCAGGGACAGAGGGATACTTC; cdr3_aa: CASSPKPGTEGYF; clone_size: -; d_call: TRBD1; j_call: TRBJ2-5; v_call: TRBV5-4; cdr3_length: 13
cdr3_nt: TGTGCCAGCAGCTCGACTAGCGGGGGAACCGGGGAGCTGTTTTTT; cdr3_aa: CASSSTSGGTGELFF; clone_size: -; d_call: TRBD2; j_call: TRBJ2-2; v_call: TRBV7-3; cdr3_length: 15
cdr3_nt: TGTGCCAGCAGCAAAGCGGCACATAAACAATATAATTCACCCCTCCACTTT; cdr3_aa: CASSKAAHKQYNSPLHF; clone_size: -; d_call: -; j_call: TRBJ1-6; v_call: TRBV21-1; cdr3_length: 17
cdr3_nt: TGTGCCTGGAGTGTACGTTCGCCAGGGAGGGAAAGCCGTCTAGAAGCTTTCTTT; cdr3_aa: CAWSVRSPGRESRLEAFF; clone_size: few; d_call: -; j_call: TRBJ1-1; v_call: TRBV30; cdr3_length: 18
cdr3_nt: TGTGCCAGCAAGGGGGACACAGATACGCAGTATTTT; cdr3_aa: CASKGDTDTQYF; clone_size: -; d_call: -; j_call: TRBJ2-3; v_call: TRBV2; cdr3_length: 12
cdr3_nt: TGTGCCAGCAGCGAGGGTGCAGGTTCTGGAAACACCATATATTTT; cdr3_aa: CASSEGAGSGNTIYF; clone_size: -; d_call: -; j_call: TRBJ1-3; v_call: TRBV7-9; cdr3_length: 15
cdr3_nt: TGTGCCAGCAGCCAACCAGTGGGGCAATGGGGTACGCAGTATTTT; cdr3_aa: CASSQPVGQWGTQYF; clone_size: -; d_call: -; j_call: TRBJ2-3; v_call: TRBV3-1/TRBV3-2; cdr3_length: 15
cdr3_nt: TGCAGCGTTGAAGATCACAGGGGAGGGCCCCAGCATTTT; cdr3_aa: CSVEDHRGGPQHF; clone_size: -; d_call: TRBD1; j_call: TRBJ1-5; v_call: TRBV29-1; cdr3_length: 13
cdr3_nt: TGTGCCAGCAGCCTCGATATAGATGAAAAACTGTTTTTT; cdr3_aa: CASSLDIDEKLFF; clone_size: -; d_call: -; j_call: TRBJ1-4; v_call: TRBV2; cdr3_length: 13
cdr3_nt: TGTGCCAGCAGCCCCAGACTAGCGGGGGTAAACGAGCAGTACTTC; cdr3_aa: CASSPRLAGVNEQYF; clone_size: once; d_call: TRBD2; j_call: TRBJ2-7; v_call: TRBV5-4; cdr3_length: 15
cdr3_nt: TGTGCCAGCAGTTATTCCCGGAGCGTCGCGAACACCGGGGAGCTGTTTTTT; cdr3_aa: CASSYSRSVANTGELFF; clone_size: once; d_call: -; j_call: TRBJ2-2; v_call: TRBV6-2/TRBV6-3; cdr3_length: 17
cdr3_nt: TGTGCCACCAGCAGAGAACAGAGCTCCTACAATGAGCAGTTCTTC; cdr3_aa: CATSREQSSYNEQFF; clone_size: -; d_call: -; j_call: TRBJ2-1; v_call: TRBV15; cdr3_length: 15
cdr3_nt: TGTGCCAGCCCGAAATCGGGACAAGGACTCACCTACGAGCAGTACTTC; cdr3_aa: CASPKSGQGLTYEQYF; clone_size: -; d_call: -; j_call: TRBJ2-7; v_call: TRBV5-5; cdr3_length: 16
cdr3_nt: TGTGCCTGGAGTACTGCGACAGGGGGCTCCGGCTATGGCTACACCTTC; cdr3_aa: CAWSTATGGSGYGYTF; clone_size: -; d_call: TRBD1; j_call: TRBJ1-2; v_call: TRBV30; cdr3_length: 16
cdr3_nt: TGTGCCAGTAGTCCGAGTTTTGAGGGGACCCAGTACTTC; cdr3_aa: CASSPSFEGTQYF; clone_size: -; d_call: -; j_call: TRBJ2-5; v_call: TRBV19; cdr3_length: 13
cdr3_nt: TGTGCCAGCAGCCCCGGGACAGGGTTTATTCAGTACTTC; cdr3_aa: CASSPGTGFIQYF; clone_size: -; d_call: TRBD1; j_call: TRBJ2-4; v_call: TRBV7-2; cdr3_length: 13
cdr3_nt: TGTGCCAGCAGTTATAGCTCTGGAAACACCATATATTTT; cdr3_aa: CASSYSSGNTIYF; clone_size: -; d_call: -; j_call: TRBJ1-3; v_call: TRBV12-3/TRBV12-4; cdr3_length: 13
cdr3_nt: TGTGCCAGCAGCTTGTACGGTAACTATGGCTACACCTTC; cdr3_aa: CASSLYGNYGYTF; clone_size: -; d_call: -; j_call: TRBJ1-2; v_call: TRBV5-5; cdr3_length: 13
cdr3_nt: TGTGCCAGCAGCTTAAGACAGGGGGTCGGCTATGGCTACACCTTC; cdr3_aa: CASSLRQGVGYGYTF; clone_size: -; d_call: TRBD1; j_call: TRBJ1-2; v_call: TRBV27; cdr3_length: 15
cdr3_nt: TGTGCCAGCAGTTACTTTGGGCCGACTAATGAAAAACTGTTTTTT; cdr3_aa: CASSYFGPTNEKLFF; clone_size: -; d_call: -; j_call: TRBJ1-4; v_call: TRBV6-6; cdr3_length: 15
cdr3_nt: TGCGCCAGCAGCTGGGGATTGACAGGGTCTTTATTGTCGGGTGGCTACACCTTC; cdr3_aa: CASSWGLTGSLLSGGYTF; clone_size: -; d_call: TRBD1; j_call: TRBJ1-2; v_call: TRBV5-1; cdr3_length: 18
cdr3_nt: TGCGCCAGCAGCTCAACCGGGACAACTTATAATTCACCCCTCCACTTT; cdr3_aa: CASSSTGTTYNSPLHF; clone_size: -; d_call: -; j_call: TRBJ1-6; v_call: TRBV5-1; cdr3_length: 16
cdr3_nt: TGCAGCGCCTTGAGGGAGACCCAGTACTTC; cdr3_aa: CSALRETQYF; clone_size: -; d_call: -; j_call: TRBJ2-5; v_call: TRBV29-1; cdr3_length: 10
cdr3_nt: TGCAGTGCTAGTCGGGGACTAGCGTATCCAGATACGCAGTATTTT; cdr3_aa: CSASRGLAYPDTQYF; clone_size: -; d_call: TRBD2; j_call: TRBJ2-3; v_call: TRBV20-1; cdr3_length: 15
cdr3_nt: TGTGCCAGCAGTTCTTCCCTCTATGGCTACACCTTC; cdr3_aa: CASSSSLYGYTF; clone_size: few; d_call: -; j_call: TRBJ1-2; v_call: TRBV6-2/TRBV6-3; cdr3_length: 12
cdr3_nt: TGTGCCAGCAGCACCCCGGGTAACTACTACAATGAGCAGTTCTTC; cdr3_aa: CASSTPGNYYNEQFF; clone_size: -; d_call: -; j_call: TRBJ2-1; v_call: TRBV7-8; cdr3_length: 15
cdr3_nt: TGTGCCAGTAGTCCCACAAGGTCAGGGATCTATGGCTACACCTTC; cdr3_aa: CASSPTRSGIYGYTF; clone_size: few; d_call: -; j_call: TRBJ1-2; v_call: TRBV19; cdr3_length: 15
cdr3_nt: TGCAGCGTTCCCTCGGGGAGGGGCACCTACGAGCAGTACTTC; cdr3_aa: CSVPSGRGTYEQYF; clone_size: -; d_call: TRBD2; j_call: TRBJ2-7; v_call: TRBV29-1; cdr3_length: 14
cdr3_nt: TGCGCCAGCAGCCCCCGGAGGCGGACAGATACGCAGTATTTT; cdr3_aa: CASSPRRRTDTQYF; clone_size: -; d_call: -; j_call: TRBJ2-3; v_call: TRBV5-1; cdr3_length: 14
cdr3_nt: TGCGCCAGCAGGTCGACTGCCTCTGGAAACACCATATATTTT; cdr3_aa: CASRSTASGNTIYF; clone_size: once; d_call: -; j_call: TRBJ1-3; v_call: TRBV5-1; cdr3_length: 14
cdr3_nt: TGCGCCAGCAGCTCCGACACCTGGATACAAGAGACCCAGTACTTC; cdr3_aa: CASSSDTWIQETQYF; clone_size: -; d_call: -; j_call: TRBJ2-5; v_call: TRBV5-1; cdr3_length: 15
cdr3_nt: TGTGCCACCAGCAGGGGACAGGGGATAACTAACTATGGCTACACCTTC; cdr3_aa: CATSRGQGITNYGYTF; clone_size: -; d_call: TRBD1; j_call: TRBJ1-2; v_call: TRBV15; cdr3_length: 16
cdr3_nt: TGTGCCAGCACCCCACCGGGACACCTCTATGGCTACACCTTC; cdr3_aa: CASTPPGHLYGYTF; clone_size: -; d_call: -; j_call: TRBJ1-2; v_call: TRBV7-9; cdr3_length: 14
cdr3_nt: TGTGCCAGCAGTGTTAGGGACAGGGGGAGAGTTGGGGATCAGCCCCAGCATTTT; cdr3_aa: CASSVRDRGRVGDQPQHF; clone_size: once; d_call: TRBD1; j_call: TRBJ1-5; v_call: TRBV6-1; cdr3_length: 18
cdr3_nt: TGCAGCGTTGAACCAGGGGGCTGGCCTGGTTCACCCCTCCACTTT; cdr3_aa: CSVEPGGWPGSPLHF; clone_size: -; d_call: TRBD1; j_call: TRBJ1-6; v_call: TRBV29-1; cdr3_length: 15
cdr3_nt: TGTGCCAGCAGCTCCCGGGACAGGGGGCGTTTTGGCTACACCTTC; cdr3_aa: CASSSRDRGRFGYTF; clone_size: -; d_call: TRBD1; j_call: TRBJ1-2; v_call: TRBV3-1/TRBV3-2; cdr3_length: 15
cdr3_nt: TGTGCCAGCAGTGAAGGCGCCGGGAACGTCTACGAGCAGTACTTC; cdr3_aa: CASSEGAGNVYEQYF; clone_size: -; d_call: -; j_call: TRBJ2-7; v_call: TRBV6-1; cdr3_length: 15
cdr3_nt: TGTGCCATCAGTGATGGGGTGGGGCTAGGGGAAAAGACCCAGTACTTC; cdr3_aa: CAISDGVGLGEKTQYF; clone_size: once; d_call: -; j_call: TRBJ2-5; v_call: TRBV10-3; cdr3_length: 16
cdr3_nt: TGTGCCTGGAGTGTACGCCGGGATGGCTACACCTTC; cdr3_aa: CAWSVRRDGYTF; clone_size: -; d_call: -; j_call: TRBJ1-2; v_call: TRBV30; cdr3_length: 12
cdr3_nt: TGTGCCAGCAGTTACCTTCGGACAGGGGAGGGGACTGAAGCTTTCTTT; cdr3_aa: CASSYLRTGEGTEAFF; clone_size: once; d_call: TRBD1; j_call: TRBJ1-1; v_call: TRBV6-5; cdr3_length: 16
cdr3_nt: TGTGCCAGCAGCTTGGGGGGACTAGCGGTCGGAAAGACCCAGTACTTC; cdr3_aa: CASSLGGLAVGKTQYF; clone_size: few; d_call: TRBD2; j_call: TRBJ2-5; v_call: TRBV5-6; cdr3_length: 16
cdr3_nt: TGTGCCAGCAGCGCCCCCGGGACTCCTATTTACGAGCAGTACTTC; cdr3_aa: CASSAPGTPIYEQYF; clone_size: once; d_call: -; j_call: TRBJ2-7; v_call: TRBV7-9; cdr3_length: 15
cdr3_nt: TGTGCCATCAGTCCGGGGGACTTTTTCCAAGAGACCCAGTACTTC; cdr3_aa: CAISPGDFFQETQYF; clone_size: -; d_call: -; j_call: TRBJ2-5; v_call: TRBV10-3; cdr3_length: 15
cdr3_nt: TGTGCCAGCAGCCTAGGCTACGAGCAGTACTTC; cdr3_aa: CASSLGYEQYF; clone_size: -; d_call: -; j_call: TRBJ2-7; v_call: TRBV5-5; cdr3_length: 11
cdr3_nt: TGTGCCAGCAGCCCGGGTCTTGCTAACACTGAAGCTTTCTTT; cdr3_aa: CASSPGLANTEAFF; clone_size: -; d_call: -; j_call: TRBJ1-1; v_call: TRBV3-1/TRBV3-2; cdr3_length: 14
cdr3_nt: TGCGCCAGCAGACAGGACCCCCAACCGCTAGGCTACACCTTC; cdr3_aa: CASRQDPQPLGYTF; clone_size: -; d_call: -; j_call: TRBJ1-2; v_call: TRBV5-1; cdr3_length: 14
cdr3_nt: TGTGCCACCCTAAACAGGGGGCTCCACTATGGCTACACCTTC; cdr3_aa: CATLNRGLHYGYTF; clone_size: -; d_call: TRBD1; j_call: TRBJ1-2; v_call: TRBV6-5; cdr3_length: 14
cdr3_nt: TGTGCCAGCAGCCCTGACAGGGCCTACTACGAGCAGTACTTC; cdr3_aa: CASSPDRAYYEQYF; clone_size: -; d_call: TRBD1; j_call: TRBJ2-7; v_call: TRBV7-3; cdr3_length: 14
cdr3_nt: TGCGCCAGCAGCGAAAACAGGGGGCCGGGTGAAAAACTGTTTTTT; cdr3_aa: CASSENRGPGEKLFF; clone_size: -; d_call: TRBD1; j_call: TRBJ1-4; v_call: TRBV5-1; cdr3_length: 15
cdr3_nt: TGTGCCTGGACCTGGGGGGGTCATAATTCACCCCTCCACTTT; cdr3_aa: CAWTWGGHNSPLHF; clone_size: -; d_call: -; j_call: TRBJ1-6; v_call: TRBV30; cdr3_length: 14
cdr3_nt: TGTGCCAGCAGCCCCGAGGACAGGGCACACAATGAGCAGTTCTTC; cdr3_aa: CASSPEDRAHNEQFF; clone_size: -; d_call: TRBD1; j_call: TRBJ2-1; v_call: TRBV5-4; cdr3_length: 15
cdr3_nt: TGTGCCAGCAGTGAAGAAGGGACAGGGCTCTATGGCTACACCTTC; cdr3_aa: CASSEEGTGLYGYTF; clone_size: few; d_call: TRBD1; j_call: TRBJ1-2; v_call: TRBV6-1; cdr3_length: 15
cdr3_nt: TGTGCCAGCAGCCGGAGACTAGCGGGGGGCCAAGAGACCCAGTACTTC; cdr3_aa: CASSRRLAGGQETQYF; clone_size: -; d_call: TRBD2; j_call: TRBJ2-5; v_call: TRBV5-4; cdr3_length: 16